The 26 T cell receptor beta chains reported below all come from one sample, sequenced in a study of PD-1 blockade in classical Hodgkin lymphoma. The assay was immunoSEQ multiplex PCR, and TCRdb's table has in-frame clones only and misses some. The sample yields 70,000 or so clones, about 93% seen once. Time point defined: newly diagnosed, previously untreated cHL patient sample. The specimen sequenced was peripheral blood mononuclear cells (PBMCs). The receptor source for this set is a human donor with classical Hodgkin lymphoma.

This sequence joins TRBV6-6 and TRBJ1-2; D unclear. The CDR3 spans 13 residues. Germline assignment: CDR1 MNHNY and CDR2 SVGAGI (reference sequence). Trimming shortened V by 5 bases and J by 10 bases, and 17 bases separated the two germline ends. The CDR3 bases are TGTGCCAGCAGTGCCCCGATGACTCTGGACTACACCTTC. It yields the protein CASSAPMTLDYTF.

J is TRBJ1-2 and V is TRBV6-1, with D possibly being TRBD1 (6 bases). V gave up 9 bases and J gave up 0 bases, with 17 bases separating them. Germline V lookup: CDR1 MNHNS, CDR2 SASEGT. CDR3 length equals 15 residues. Here the CDR3 reads CASKRDISPNYGYTF. Here the CDR3 DNA reads TGTGCCAGTAAACGGGACATAAGTCCTAACTATGGCTACACCTTC.

The chain employs TRBV7-2 and TRBJ1-4, with D hard to call. The CDR3 length is 11 residues. V was clipped by 8 bases and J by 8 bases, with 9 bases between them. Germline lookup yields CDR1 SGHTA and CDR2 FQGNSA. The CDR3 region has the DNA TGTGCCAGCCGAAACCAGGAAAAACTGTTTTTT. Encoded protein: CASRNQEKLFF.

The V and J genes are TRBV7-2 and TRBJ2-5; 7 bases align to TRBD1. CDR1 is SGHTA, CDR2 FQGNSA, per germline. The CDR3 is 15 residues long. V dropped 6 bases and J dropped 2; count of bases not matched to a gene: 9. The CDR3 region has the DNA TGTGCCAGCAGACCCCGGGGCAGGGGGCAAGAGACCCAGTACTTC. The encoded protein is CASRPRGRGQETQYF.

J is TRBJ1-2 and V is TRBV2; D is ambiguous. V gave up 8 bases and J gave up 4 bases, with 14 bases separating them. The CDR3 runs to 13 residues. Per germline, CDR1 SNHLY and CDR2 FYNNEI. In DNA, the CDR3 is TGTGCCAGCCAAGGGTTGGGCGTCTATGGCTACACCTTC. It translates to CASQGLGVYGYTF.

This chain joins TRBV2 and TRBJ2-7; 13 positions agree with TRBD2. This CDR3 comprises 12 residues. Per the germline V gene, CDR1 is SNHLY and CDR2 is FYNNEI. The CDR3 DNA follows: TGTGCGGGGACTAGCGGGGTTGGGGAGCAGTACTTC. As protein: CAGTSGVGEQYF.

The chain is built from TRBV2 and TRBJ2-7, with TRBD1 matching over 9 bases. The germline CDR1 and CDR2 sequences are SNHLY and FYNNEI. With 6 bases clipped from V and 7 bases from J, the junction kept 13 bases outside the gene matches. CDR3 length: 15 amino acids. The CDR3 spells CASRTFDRGTGEQYF. CDR3 nucleotides: TGTGCCAGCAGAACATTTGACAGGGGGACGGGGGAGCAGTACTTC.

V and J are TRBV9 and TRBJ2-5; 7 bases line up with TRBD1. CDR3 length equals 14 residues. Germline trimming cut 4 bases from V and 2 bases from J; bases unmatched to any gene: 5. CDR1 SGDLS and CDR2 YYNGEE come from the germline V gene. CDR3 sequence (DNA): TGTGCCAGCAGCACGGGACAGCCACAAGAGACCCAGTACTTC. Protein sequence: CASSTGQPQETQYF.

This chain links TRBV27 with TRBJ1-5; no clear D gene. Trimming pared 3 bases from V and 0 bases from J, leaving 12 bases between. CDR1 is MNHEY, CDR2 SMNVEV, per germline (reference sequence). The CDR3 sequence is 16 residues long. The CDR3 DNA sequence: TGTGCCAGCAGTTTCATAGGCCAATATAGCAATCAGCCCCAGCATTTT. This codes for CASSFIGQYSNQPQHF.

J is TRBJ2-3 and V is TRBV11-3; 8 bases align to TRBD2. V trimming: 1 base; J trimming: 4 bases; junction bases outside the gene matches: 4. This CDR3 is built from 15 residues. The germline V gene encodes CDR1 SGHNT and CDR2 YENEEA. CDR3 nucleotide sequence: TGTGCCAGCAGCTTAGGCGGACTAGCCGCAGATACGCAGTATTTT. This sequence encodes CASSLGGLAADTQYF.

The chain recombines TRBV30 with TRBJ1-1; D not certain. V was pared by 0 bases and J by 5 bases, with 7 bases between. The CDR3 extends over 12 amino acids. The germline CDR1 and CDR2 sequences are GTSNPN and SVGIG (reference sequence). The CDR3 is CAWSVMRTEAFF. The CDR3, as DNA: TGTGCCTGGAGTGTCATGCGTACTGAAGCTTTCTTT.

The chain combines TRBV7-9 with TRBJ1-1; no definite D call. The length of the CDR3 is 13 residues. From germline, CDR1 is SEHNR and CDR2 FQNEAQ (reference sequence). The V gene lost 5 bases and the J gene lost 1 base, with 8 bases spanning the gap. DNA of the CDR3: TGTGCCAGCAGCCCTTTCGGGAACACTGAAGCTTTCTTT. Its protein is CASSPFGNTEAFF.

V is TRBV15 and J is TRBJ2-5, with D possibly matching TRBD1 (6 bases). The ends were cut back, 0 bases at V and 5 bases at J, with 13 bases in the middle. Germline V gene sequence: CDR1 LNHNV, CDR2 YYDKDF (reference sequence). The CDR3 is made up of 15 amino acids. The CDR3 DNA follows: TGTGCCACCAGCAGAGATAAGGCCCAGGGGGAGACCCAGTACTTC. Its translation: CATSRDKAQGETQYF.

This clone appeared a single time. The rearrangement uses TRBV19 and TRBJ1-5; TRBD1 aligns across 8 bases. CDR3 length: 13 residues. The germline V gene has CDR1 LNHDA and CDR2 SQIVND (reference sequence). Losses at the gene ends were 6 bases for V and 5 bases for J; bases not matched to a gene: 3. In DNA form, the CDR3 reads TGTGCCAGTAGCGGACAGGGCTATCAGCCCCAGCATTTT. It encodes CASSGQGYQPQHF.

This rearrangement joins TRBV15 to TRBJ1-3, with D unresolved. This CDR3 spans 15 amino acids. Germline loops: CDR1 LNHNV, CDR2 YYDKDF (reference sequence). V lost 11 bases and J lost 0, with 17 bases in between. The chain's CDR3 is CAPFPEVSSGNTIYF. The CDR3, as DNA: TGTGCCCCCTTCCCTGAAGTCTCCTCTGGAAACACCATATATTTT. Based on the CDR3 plus reference TRBV15 and TRBJ1-3, the full variable domain is DAMVIQNPRYQVTQFGKPVTLSCSQTLNHNVMYWYQQKSSQAPKLLFHYYDKDFNNEADTPDNFQSRRPNTSFCFLDIRSPGLGDTAMYLCAPFPEVSSGNTIYFGEGSWLTVV.

The chain uses TRBV18 and TRBJ1-6; 7 nucleotides align to TRBD1. In germline, CDR1 is KGHSH, CDR2 LQKENI. The length of the CDR3 is 16 residues. The V gene end was trimmed by 5 bases and the J gene end by 6 bases; junction bases not matched to a gene: 10. CDR3 coding DNA: TGTGCCAGCTCATCTACTACGACAGGGTCTAATTCACCCCTCCACTTT. Amino acids: CASSSTTTGSNSPLHF.

In the case of this clone: The same CDR3 also results from other DNA sequences found in this sample. The chain uses TRBV18 and TRBJ1-1; D ambiguous. The CDR3 is made up of 13 amino acids. The V gene's germline CDR1 is KGHSH and CDR2 LQKENI. V lost 3 bases to trimming and J lost 0 bases, with 5 bases between them. Here the CDR3 DNA reads TGTGCCAGCTCACCGGGAATGAACACTGAAGCTTTCTTT. Translating it yields CASSPGMNTEAFF. The complete variable domain, with remaining parts taken from reference TRBV18 and TRBJ1-1, reads NAGVMQNPRHLVRRRGQEARLRCSPMKGHSHVYWYRQLPEEGLKFMVYLQKENIIDESGMPKERFSAEFPKEGPSILRIQQVVRGDSAAYFCASSPGMNTEAFFGQGTRLTVV.

The chain carries TRBV7-9 and TRBJ2-7; 8 nucleotides match TRBD1. The CDR3 is made up of 15 amino acids. Germline assignment: CDR1 SEHNR and CDR2 FQNEAQ (reference sequence). The V segment lost 1 base and the J segment 7 bases; nucleotides outside the gene matches: 9. CDR3 loop: CASSLVGQGAGEQYF. Written as DNA, the CDR3 is TGTGCCAGCAGCTTAGTAGGGCAGGGGGCAGGTGAGCAGTACTTC.

The CDR3 nucleotides are TGTGCCAGCAGCTTATTGGGGGGGCATCAGCCCCAGCATTTT. This translates into CASSLLGGHQPQHF. This chain uses TRBV7-9 with TRBJ1-5; D may be TRBD1 (6 bases). The CDR3 has 14 residues. Trimming cost V 2 bases and J 5 bases, with 10 bases left between them. Germline lookup yields CDR1 SEHNR and CDR2 FQNEAQ (reference sequence).

The chain joins TRBV5-1 to TRBJ2-7; D uncertain. Germline V gives CDR1 SGHRS, CDR2 YFSETQ. The CDR3 contains 15 residues. Trimming removed 1 base from V and 0 bases from J, with 11 bases in between. The CDR3 loop reads CASSLSGTYSYEQYF. For the CDR3, the DNA is TGCGCCAGCAGCTTGTCAGGAACATACTCCTACGAGCAGTACTTC. The complete variable domain, with remaining parts taken from reference TRBV5-1 and TRBJ2-7, reads KAGVTQTPRYLIKTRGQQVTLSCSPISGHRSVSWYQQTPGQGLQFLFEYFSETQRNKGNFPGRFSGRQFSNSRSEMNVSTLELGDSALYLCASSLSGTYSYEQYFGPGTRLTVT.

V gene TRBV28 combines with J gene TRBJ2-3; D remains ambiguous. The V end was cut by 7 bases, the J end by 6 bases, with 17 bases between. The length of the CDR3 is 14 residues. The germline V gene encodes CDR1 MDHEN and CDR2 SYDVKM. The CDR3 region has the DNA TGTGCCAGCATCAGGAGTGGCCCTTTGGATACGCAGTATTTT. This translates into CASIRSGPLDTQYF.

The J gene is TRBJ1-2, the V gene TRBV6-1; D perhaps matches TRBD1 (5 bases). V was trimmed by 1 base and J by 4 bases, leaving 7 bases between them. This CDR3 region has 13 residues. Germline V gene data show CDR1 as MNHNS and CDR2 as SASEGT. The CDR3 nucleotides are TGTGCCAGCAGTGAAGAGGGGTTCTATGGCTACACCTTC. Amino acid sequence: CASSEEGFYGYTF.

V usage is TRBV7-2 and J usage is TRBJ1-3; 10 positions agree with TRBD1. Germline V gene sequence: CDR1 SGHTA, CDR2 FQGNSA. Trimming took 4 bases from V and 3 from J; bases not matched to a gene: 15. This CDR3 contains 19 residues. In DNA, the CDR3 is TGTGCCAGCAGCTCGACCTCAAGCCGGACAGGGGGACGTGGAAACACCATATATTTT. Encoded protein: CASSSTSSRTGGRGNTIYF.

The chain links TRBV25-1 to TRBJ1-5; D remains unclear. The CDR3 extends over 14 amino acids. V shed 4 bases and J shed 0 bases, with 7 bases lying between them. Germline V lookup: CDR1 MGHDK, CDR2 SYGVNS. The CDR3 DNA reads TGTGCCAGCAGTGTGACGAATAGCAATCAGCCCCAGCATTTT. Its protein is CASSVTNSNQPQHF.

For the CDR3, the DNA is TGTGCCAGCAGCGCAGGAAGAGGCACTGAAGCTTTCTTT. Translation: CASSAGRGTEAFF. The V and J genes are TRBV9 and TRBJ1-1; D remains unclear. The CDR3 extends over 13 amino acids. Trimming stripped 3 bases from V and 4 bases from J, with 10 bases between. The germline V gene has CDR1 SGDLS and CDR2 YYNGEE.

The V call is TRBV6-5, the J call TRBJ2-2; D gene ambiguous. Trimming left V 0 bases short and J 3 bases short, with 5 bases between. CDR1 and CDR2 from the germline V gene are MNHEY and SVGAGI. The CDR3 is 14 amino acids. CDR3 nucleotides: TGTGCCAGCAGTTACTCGTCCCACACCGGGGAGCTGTTTTTT. Amino acids: CASSYSSHTGELFF.